This T cell receptor beta chain was retrieved from a study of blood T cell repertoires in COVID-19. The data were produced by immunoSEQ multiplex PCR, yet TCRdb's version contains in-frame clones alone and is incomplete. The sample carries 80,000 to 100,000 clones, 70% to 85% recorded once. The CDR3 loop spans 16 amino acids. V was clipped by 6 bases and J by 0 bases; unmatched bases: 2. Per germline, CDR1 SGDLS and CDR2 YYNGEE. The genes are TRBV9 and TRBJ1-6, with TRBD1 matching over 11 bases. Sequenced sample: peripheral blood. The sequence was collected from a man in his 70s with active or convalescent COVID-19. The CDR3 reads CASIGTGGSYNSPLHF. The CDR3 DNA reads as TGTGCCAGCATCGGGACAGGGGGCTCCTATAATTCACCCCTCCACTTT.